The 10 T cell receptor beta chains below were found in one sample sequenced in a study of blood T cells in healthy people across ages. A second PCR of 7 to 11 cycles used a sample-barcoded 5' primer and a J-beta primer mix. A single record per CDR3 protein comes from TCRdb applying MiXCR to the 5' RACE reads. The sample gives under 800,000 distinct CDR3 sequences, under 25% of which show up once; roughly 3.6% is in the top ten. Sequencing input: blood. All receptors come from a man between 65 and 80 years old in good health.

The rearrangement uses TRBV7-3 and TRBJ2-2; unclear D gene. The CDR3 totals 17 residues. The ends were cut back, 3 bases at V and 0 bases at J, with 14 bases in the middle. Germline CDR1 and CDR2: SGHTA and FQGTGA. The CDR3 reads CASSFPPGGTNTGELFF. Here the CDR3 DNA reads TGTGCCAGCAGCTTCCCCCCCGGCGGAACGAACACCGGGGAGCTGTTTTTT.

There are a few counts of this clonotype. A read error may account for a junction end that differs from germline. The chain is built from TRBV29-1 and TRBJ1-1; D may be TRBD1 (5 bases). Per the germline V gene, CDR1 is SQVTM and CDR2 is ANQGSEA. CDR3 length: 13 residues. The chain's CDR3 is CSVEVSMDTEAFF. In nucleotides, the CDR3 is TGCAGCGTTGAAGTGTCGATGGACACTGAGGCTTTCTTT.

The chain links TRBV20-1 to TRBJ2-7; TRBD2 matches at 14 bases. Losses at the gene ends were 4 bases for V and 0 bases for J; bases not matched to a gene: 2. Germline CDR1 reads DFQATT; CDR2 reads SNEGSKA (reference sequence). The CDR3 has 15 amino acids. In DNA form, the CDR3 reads TGCAGTGCTACCGGGACTAGCGGGAGCTCCTACGAGCAGTACTTC. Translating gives CSATGTSGSSYEQYF.

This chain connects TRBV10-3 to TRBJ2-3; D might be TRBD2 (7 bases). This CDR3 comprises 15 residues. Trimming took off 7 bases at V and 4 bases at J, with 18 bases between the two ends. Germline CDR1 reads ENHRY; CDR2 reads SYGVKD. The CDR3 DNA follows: TGTGCCATCAAAGACAGGACTAGAGGTGCAGATACGCAGTATTTT. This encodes CAIKDRTRGADTQYF.

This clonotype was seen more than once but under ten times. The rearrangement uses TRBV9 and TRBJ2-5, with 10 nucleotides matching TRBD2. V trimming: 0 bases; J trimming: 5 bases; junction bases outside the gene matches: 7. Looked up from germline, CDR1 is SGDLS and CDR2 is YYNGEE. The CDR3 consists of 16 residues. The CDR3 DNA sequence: TGTGCCAGCAGCGTAGGGCTAGCGGGAGATGGGGAGACCCAGTACTTC. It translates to CASSVGLAGDGETQYF.

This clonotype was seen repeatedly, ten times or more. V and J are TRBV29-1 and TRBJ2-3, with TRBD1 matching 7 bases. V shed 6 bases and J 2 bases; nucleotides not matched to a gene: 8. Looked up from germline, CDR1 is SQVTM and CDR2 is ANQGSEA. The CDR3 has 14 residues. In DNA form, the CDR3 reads TGCAGCGTATTACAGGGGACAAACACAGATACGCAGTATTTT. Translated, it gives CSVLQGTNTDTQYF.

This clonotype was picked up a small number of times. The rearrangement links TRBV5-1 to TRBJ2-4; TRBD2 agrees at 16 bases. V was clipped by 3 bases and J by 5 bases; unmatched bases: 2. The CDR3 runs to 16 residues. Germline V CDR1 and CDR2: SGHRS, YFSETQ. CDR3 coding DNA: TGCGCCAGCAGCTCGGGACTAGCGGGAGGGGAAAACATTCAGTACTTC. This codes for CASSSGLAGGENIQYF. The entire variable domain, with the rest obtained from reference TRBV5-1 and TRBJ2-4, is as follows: KAGVTQTPRYLIKTRGQQVTLSCSPISGHRSVSWYQQTPGQGLQFLFEYFSETQRNKGNFPGRFSGRQFSNSRSEMNVSTLELGDSALYLCASSSGLAGGENIQYFGAGTRLSVL.

The chain's CDR3 is CASSEYSPNYEQYF. The CDR3 DNA reads as TGTGCCAGCAGTGAATATAGTCCGAACTACGAGCAGTACTTC. This rearrangement joins TRBV25-1 to TRBJ2-7; no reliable D call. V was pared by 0 bases and J by 3 bases, with 9 bases between. Germline V CDR1 and CDR2: MGHDK, SYGVNS. The CDR3 has 14 amino acids.

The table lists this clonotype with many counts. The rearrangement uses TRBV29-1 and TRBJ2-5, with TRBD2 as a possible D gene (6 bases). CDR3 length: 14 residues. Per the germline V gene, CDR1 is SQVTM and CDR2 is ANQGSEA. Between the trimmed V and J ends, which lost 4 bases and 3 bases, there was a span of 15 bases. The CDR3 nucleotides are TGCAGCGTTGTGCGGGACCCCCCAGAAGAGACCCAGTACTTC. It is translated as CSVVRDPPEETQYF.

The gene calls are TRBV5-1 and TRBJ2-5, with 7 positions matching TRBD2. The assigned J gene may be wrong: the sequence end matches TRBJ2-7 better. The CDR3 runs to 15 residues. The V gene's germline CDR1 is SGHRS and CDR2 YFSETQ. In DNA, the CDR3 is TGCGCCAGCAGCTTTGGGCTAGCGGAGTCCTACGAGCAGTACTTC. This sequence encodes CASSFGLAESYEQYF.